These T cell receptor beta chains were read from a single sample in a study of yellow fever vaccine responses in identical twins. MiXCR was run by TCRdb on the RT-PCR reads, yielding one entry per CDR3 protein. The sample consists of about 5,000 distinct CDR3 sequences, around 64% of them appearing once. Here the sequenced sample was T cells from blood (PBMCs), unsorted or a sorted subset (not recorded which), taken before or after yellow fever vaccination (not recorded which). The receptors were sampled from a woman younger than 30 who received the yellow fever vaccine. The CDR3 runs from the conserved cysteine through the conserved F or W. D genes are given only for firm matches. A row's size may be missing; if present it is once, few, many or a size class.

D gene: TRBD2
clone size: -
J gene: TRBJ2-5
V gene: TRBV11-1
CDR3 DNA: TGTGCCAGCAGTATTTATGTGGCTAGCGGGGGAAGACAAGAGACCCAGTACTTC
CDR3 protein: CASSIYVASGGRQETQYF

D gene: TRBD1
clone size: -
J gene: TRBJ1-3
V gene: TRBV7-9
CDR3 DNA: TGTGCCAGCAGCTTCGGACAGGGGGCCTCTGGAAACACCATATATTTT
CDR3 protein: CASSFGQGASGNTIYF

D gene: -
clone size: -
J gene: TRBJ2-1
V gene: TRBV2
CDR3 DNA: TGTGCCAGCAGTGACCAGGGGGGGGGTGAGCAGTTCTTC
CDR3 protein: CASSDQGGGEQFF

D gene: -
clone size: -
J gene: TRBJ2-1
V gene: TRBV29-1
CDR3 DNA: TGCAGCGTTGAAGCGGAGGGGGCTAGTTCCTACAATGAGCAGTTCTTC
CDR3 protein: CSVEAEGASSYNEQFF

D gene: TRBD1
clone size: -
J gene: TRBJ2-3
V gene: TRBV9
CDR3 DNA: TGTGCCAGCAGCGTAGGGGCCAGGGGGTTCACAGATACGCAGTATTTT
CDR3 protein: CASSVGARGFTDTQYF

D gene: -
clone size: -
J gene: TRBJ1-1
V gene: TRBV9
CDR3 DNA: TGTGCCAGCAGCGTAGAGGGAGCCATGAACACTGAAGCTTTCTTT
CDR3 protein: CASSVEGAMNTEAFF

D gene: TRBD2
clone size: -
J gene: TRBJ2-5
V gene: TRBV11-2
CDR3 DNA: TGTGCCAGCAGCTTAGGGGCCACTAGCGGCCAAGAGACCCAGTACTTC
CDR3 protein: CASSLGATSGQETQYF

D gene: -
clone size: -
J gene: TRBJ2-7
V gene: TRBV2
CDR3 DNA: TGTGCCAGCAGTCGAAGTGGGCAGGGCAGCAACGAGCAGTACTTC
CDR3 protein: CASSRSGQGSNEQYF

D gene: -
clone size: -
J gene: TRBJ2-7
V gene: TRBV29-1
CDR3 DNA: TGCAGCGGAACCCAGGGTTTCTCTTCCGAGCAGTACTTC
CDR3 protein: CSGTQGFSSEQYF

D gene: -
clone size: -
J gene: TRBJ1-2
V gene: TRBV7-9
CDR3 DNA: TGTGCCAGCAGCTCCCAGGAGTTCTATGGCTACACCTTC
CDR3 protein: CASSSQEFYGYTF

D gene: -
clone size: once
J gene: TRBJ2-4
V gene: TRBV13
CDR3 DNA: TGTGCCAGCAGGAACCCTCTAGCCAAAAACATTCAGTACTTC
CDR3 protein: CASRNPLAKNIQYF

D gene: TRBD1
clone size: -
J gene: TRBJ1-1
V gene: TRBV19
CDR3 DNA: TGTGCCAGTAGGGACCGGGACAGGGCGTTCACTGAAGCTTTCTTT
CDR3 protein: CASRDRDRAFTEAFF

D gene: TRBD1
clone size: few
J gene: TRBJ2-1
V gene: TRBV11-2
CDR3 DNA: TGTGCCAGCAGCCCTCCGGGACAGGGTTATGAGCAGTTCTTC
CDR3 protein: CASSPPGQGYEQFF

D gene: TRBD2
clone size: -
J gene: TRBJ2-1
V gene: TRBV4-1
CDR3 DNA: TGCGCCAGCAGCCAAGTAGCGGGAGGGGGCTCCTACAATGAGCAGTTCTTC
CDR3 protein: CASSQVAGGGSYNEQFF

D gene: TRBD1
clone size: once
J gene: TRBJ2-7
V gene: TRBV7-2
CDR3 DNA: TGTGCCAGCAGCTTAGCAATGGGACAGGGCCCCTACGAGCAGTACTTC
CDR3 protein: CASSLAMGQGPYEQYF

D gene: -
clone size: -
J gene: TRBJ2-1
V gene: TRBV12-5
CDR3 DNA: TGTGCTAGTGGTTTGGTTCAGGGCGATGAGCAGTTCTTC
CDR3 protein: CASGLVQGDEQFF

D gene: TRBD2
clone size: few
J gene: TRBJ2-1
V gene: TRBV11-2
CDR3 DNA: TGTGCCAGCAGCTTAGTTCTAGCGGACAATGAGCAGTTCTTC
CDR3 protein: CASSLVLADNEQFF